The 8 T cell receptor beta chains in this list originate from one sample, sequenced in a study of blood T cell repertoires in COVID-19. Measured with immunoSEQ multiplex PCR; TCRdb has only the in-frame clones, and not every one. The sample lists about 100,000 clones, about 80% occurring once. Sequencing input: peripheral blood. The receptors shown here come from a man between 65 and 85 years old with active or convalescent COVID-19.

The chain recombines TRBV6-5 with TRBJ1-5; TRBD1 agrees at 9 bases. This CDR3 is built from 15 residues. CDR1 MNHEY and CDR2 SVGAGI come from the germline V gene. Trimming took 5 bases from V and 0 from J; bases not matched to a gene: 2. CDR3 residues: CASSRDRASNQPQHF. The CDR3 nucleotides read TGTGCCAGCAGTCGGGACAGGGCTAGCAATCAGCCCCAGCATTTT.

V and J are TRBV7-2 and TRBJ1-5; 10 bases line up with TRBD1. Trimming took 5 bases from V and 2 from J; bases not matched to a gene: 3. Germline V CDR1 and CDR2: SGHTA, FQGNSA. The CDR3 length is 15 residues. DNA for the CDR3: TGTGCCAGCAGCCCAGGGACAGGGGGCAATCAGCCCCAGCATTTT. This translates into CASSPGTGGNQPQHF.

DNA of the CDR3: TGTGCCTGGACTCACGGGGCGGGGAGTGGGCCCCAGCATTTT. Amino acid sequence: CAWTHGAGSGPQHF. The chain is built from TRBV30 and TRBJ1-5; TRBD1 might be the D (5 bases). This CDR3 has 14 residues. Per germline, CDR1 GTSNPN and CDR2 SVGIG (reference sequence). V lost 4 bases to trimming and J lost 9 bases, with 19 bases between them.

The chain couples TRBV18 to TRBJ1-1, with TRBD1 identical over 7 bases. Germline CDR1 is KGHSH and CDR2 is LQKENI. This CDR3 region has 12 residues. The V segment lost 5 bases and the J segment 10 bases; nucleotides outside the gene matches: 7. CDR3 sequence reads: CASSVDRAVAFF. As DNA, the CDR3 is TGTGCCAGCTCAGTCGACAGGGCGGTAGCTTTCTTT.

This clone was detected a few times. This chain joins TRBV2 and TRBJ1-1; 8 nucleotides match TRBD1. There are 15 residues in the CDR3. The junction had 6 bases not matched to a gene; V was cut back by 6 bases and J by 0 bases. Germline V CDR1 and CDR2: SNHLY, FYNNEI. The CDR3 reads CASRKRTGMNTEAFF. The CDR3 DNA sequence: TGTGCCAGCAGGAAGAGGACAGGGATGAACACTGAAGCTTTCTTT.

This chain connects TRBV5-6 to TRBJ2-5; D may be TRBD2 (5 bases). The CDR3 consists of 15 residues. Trimming shortened V by 1 base and J by 5 bases, and 15 bases separated the two germline ends. Looked up from germline, CDR1 is SGHDT and CDR2 is YYEEEE. For the CDR3, the DNA is TGTGCCAGCAGCTTGACCCGGGGTCCGGCGGAGACCCAGTACTTC. It is translated as CASSLTRGPAETQYF.

The chain is built from TRBV5-6 and TRBJ2-7; D might be TRBD2 (5 bases). This CDR3 is 15 amino acids long. CDR1 is SGHDT and CDR2 is YYEEEE in the germline V gene. V lost 9 bases and J 4 bases, leaving 23 bases between the germline ends. The CDR3 bases are TGTGCCACCTCCCCCTCGGGCCTCTCGGGATACGAGCAGTACTTC. This encodes CATSPSGLSGYEQYF.

This clone has a handful of counts. The genes are TRBV9 and TRBJ1-1, with D perhaps matching TRBD1 (5 bases). Germline values: CDR1 SGDLS, CDR2 YYNGEE. V was shortened by 0 bases and J by 3 bases, with 9 bases between the two germline ends. The CDR3 length is 14 residues. Written as DNA, the CDR3 is TGTGCCAGCAGCGTAGGGAGGGGTGACACTGAAGCTTTCTTT. It is translated as CASSVGRGDTEAFF.